Listed below are T cell receptor beta chains from one sample, sequenced in a study of blood T cell repertoires in COVID-19. Repertoires were generated with immunoSEQ multiplex PCR, while TCRdb's copy carries only in-frame clones and drops some. The top ten hold roughly 4% of the sample, which has 60,000 or so clones, just under 85% seen once. The sequencing sample was made of peripheral blood. The receptors come from a man between 60 and 75 years old with acute or convalescent COVID-19. The CDR3 runs from the conserved cysteine through the conserved F or W. Fields, in order: V gene, D gene, J gene, clone size, CDR3 protein, CDR3 DNA. D genes are given only for firm matches. Not every row has a clone size; where given, it reads once, few, many or a size class.

V gene: TRBV9
D gene: TRBD1
J gene: TRBJ1-3
clone size: NA
CDR3 protein: CASSVATMGQYSGNTIYF
CDR3 DNA: TGTGCCAGCAGCGTAGCTACAATGGGACAGTATTCTGGAAACACCATATATTTT

V gene: TRBV6-6
D gene: TRBD1
J gene: TRBJ2-7
clone size: NA
CDR3 protein: CASRPLGTGSSYEQYF
CDR3 DNA: TGTGCCAGCAGACCCCTTGGGACAGGCAGTTCCTACGAGCAGTACTTC

V gene: TRBV18
D gene: TRBD2
J gene: TRBJ2-3
clone size: NA
CDR3 protein: CASSPGLAGDTQYF
CDR3 DNA: TGTGCCAGCTCACCAGGACTAGCGGGAGATACGCAGTATTTT

V gene: TRBV2
D gene: NA
J gene: TRBJ2-3
clone size: NA
CDR3 protein: CASSVAGPDTQYF
CDR3 DNA: TGTGCCAGCAGTGTAGCTGGCCCAGATACGCAGTATTTT

V gene: TRBV24-1
D gene: TRBD1
J gene: TRBJ1-5
clone size: NA
CDR3 protein: CATSRGREDQPQHF
CDR3 DNA: TGTGCCACCAGCAGGGGGCGAGAGGATCAGCCCCAGCATTTT

V gene: TRBV5-4
D gene: NA
J gene: TRBJ2-3
clone size: NA
CDR3 protein: CASLGGDTQYF
CDR3 DNA: TGTGCCAGCTTAGGAGGAGATACGCAGTATTTT

V gene: TRBV25-1
D gene: NA
J gene: TRBJ2-7
clone size: NA
CDR3 protein: CASSPKQGIVYEQYF
CDR3 DNA: TGTGCCAGCAGCCCAAAACAGGGTATTGTTTACGAGCAGTACTTC

V gene: TRBV24-1
D gene: TRBD1
J gene: TRBJ1-6
clone size: NA
CDR3 protein: CATSGQERSPLHF
CDR3 DNA: TGTGCCACCAGCGGACAGGAACGGTCACCCCTCCACTTT

V gene: TRBV7-2
D gene: NA
J gene: TRBJ1-1
clone size: NA
CDR3 protein: CASSATAYGGTEAFF
CDR3 DNA: TGTGCCAGCAGCGCAACAGCGTATGGAGGCACTGAAGCTTTCTTT

V gene: TRBV24-1
D gene: TRBD1
J gene: TRBJ1-2
clone size: NA
CDR3 protein: CATSATGAGYTF
CDR3 DNA: TGTGCCACCAGTGCCACAGGGGCTGGCTACACCTTC

V gene: TRBV4-2
D gene: NA
J gene: TRBJ2-2
clone size: NA
CDR3 protein: CASSQDLNTGELFF
CDR3 DNA: TGTGCCAGCAGCCAAGACCTGAACACCGGGGAGCTGTTTTTT

V gene: TRBV5-5
D gene: NA
J gene: TRBJ1-1
clone size: NA
CDR3 protein: CASSLVGRATEAFF
CDR3 DNA: TGTGCCAGCAGCTTGGTGGGCAGGGCCACTGAAGCTTTCTTT

V gene: TRBV6-5
D gene: TRBD1
J gene: TRBJ2-3
clone size: NA
CDR3 protein: CASSYRGRGNTQYF
CDR3 DNA: TGTGCCAGCAGTTACAGGGGGCGTGGGAATACGCAGTATTTT

V gene: TRBV19
D gene: TRBD1
J gene: TRBJ2-4
clone size: NA
CDR3 protein: CASSIARGQGNIQYF
CDR3 DNA: TGTGCCAGTAGTATAGCTCGGGGACAGGGAAACATTCAGTACTTC

V gene: TRBV6-5
D gene: NA
J gene: TRBJ1-6
clone size: NA
CDR3 protein: CASSYSINSPLHF
CDR3 DNA: TGTGCCAGCAGTTACTCTATTAATTCACCCCTCCACTTT

V gene: TRBV28
D gene: NA
J gene: TRBJ1-1
clone size: NA
CDR3 protein: CASSLSMGARHAFF
CDR3 DNA: TGTGCCAGCAGTTTATCCATGGGGGCGCGTCACGCTTTCTTT

V gene: TRBV27
D gene: TRBD1
J gene: TRBJ1-2
clone size: NA
CDR3 protein: CASRKTGEGYGYTF
CDR3 DNA: TGTGCCAGCAGGAAGACAGGGGAGGGCTATGGCTACACCTTC

V gene: TRBV4-1
D gene: TRBD1
J gene: TRBJ2-5
clone size: NA
CDR3 protein: CASSLYSGTGVETQYF
CDR3 DNA: TGCGCCAGCAGCCTTTACTCCGGGACAGGGGTAGAGACCCAGTACTTC

V gene: TRBV6-6
D gene: TRBD1
J gene: TRBJ1-1
clone size: few
CDR3 protein: CASSRQGVDTEAFF
CDR3 DNA: TGTGCCAGCAGCAGACAGGGCGTAGACACTGAAGCTTTCTTT

V gene: TRBV6-2/TRBV6-3
D gene: NA
J gene: TRBJ1-5
clone size: NA
CDR3 protein: CASSYATVGQPQHF
CDR3 DNA: TGTGCCAGCAGTTACGCAACAGTGGGTCAGCCCCAGCATTTT

V gene: TRBV7-3
D gene: TRBD1
J gene: TRBJ1-1
clone size: NA
CDR3 protein: CASSLDRGEAFF
CDR3 DNA: TGTGCCAGCAGTTTGGACAGGGGAGAAGCTTTCTTT

V gene: TRBV6-6
D gene: NA
J gene: TRBJ1-2
clone size: NA
CDR3 protein: CASRRNYGYTF
CDR3 DNA: TGTGCCAGCAGGCGCAACTATGGCTACACCTTC

V gene: TRBV30
D gene: NA
J gene: TRBJ1-1
clone size: NA
CDR3 protein: CAWSGAGADTEAFF
CDR3 DNA: TGTGCCTGGAGTGGAGCAGGGGCGGACACTGAAGCTTTCTTT